A selection of T cell receptor beta chains follows, all from one sample in a study of PD-1 blockade in classical Hodgkin lymphoma. The assay was immunoSEQ multiplex PCR, and TCRdb's table has in-frame clones only and misses some. The data show approximately 17,000 clones, with over 60% seen just once and 7.8% held by the top ten. Sequenced here: peripheral blood mononuclear cells (PBMCs), sampled before the fourth cycle of nivolumab. The source is a human donor with classical Hodgkin lymphoma. CDR3s leave out the opening cysteine and the closing phenylalanine or tryptophan. Each record gives: clone size, J gene, V gene, D gene, CDR3 protein. D genes are given only for firm matches. Not every row has a clone size; where given, it reads once, few, many or a size class.

>-|TRBJ2-4|TRBV19|-
ASSPWDFRAKNIQY
>-|TRBJ2-1|TRBV11-2|-
ASSLDLGLGPYNEQF
>-|TRBJ2-5|TRBV10-3|-
AVTDTSQETQY
>few|TRBJ2-1|TRBV2|TRBD1
ASSGPGQGFSYNEQF
>-|TRBJ2-7|TRBV5-4|TRBD1
ASSTEGTGYYEQY
>-|TRBJ2-7|TRBV29-1|TRBD1
SVVDRAYEQY
>-|TRBJ2-2|TRBV7-3|-
ASSLSRDTGELF
>-|TRBJ2-5|TRBV6-5|TRBD1
ASRVDRDQETQY
>-|TRBJ1-1|TRBV5-4|-
ASSSMNTEAF
>-|TRBJ2-3|TRBV7-8|TRBD2
ASSHSPGTIGTDTQY
>few|TRBJ2-1|TRBV6-6|-
ASIAGLSSYNEQF
>few|TRBJ1-4|TRBV30|-
AWSPGTLGEKLF
>-|TRBJ2-2|TRBV19|TRBD1
ASRGQGNTGELF
>-|TRBJ2-7|TRBV6-5|-
ASSYSAPGGAYEQY
>-|TRBJ1-5|TRBV29-1|TRBD1
SAGTGGQPQH
>-|TRBJ2-7|TRBV2|TRBD1
ASSRGQQSYEQY
>-|TRBJ2-3|TRBV9|-
ASSPAGGGTDTQY
>-|TRBJ2-7|TRBV30|TRBD2
AWGTSGRYEQY
>-|TRBJ2-1|TRBV9|TRBD2
ASSVARGGSKNEQF
>-|TRBJ2-7|TRBV9|-
ASSGEWGPKGYEQY
>-|TRBJ2-7|TRBV10-2|TRBD1
ASSENRGFYEQY
>few|TRBJ2-1|TRBV10-3|TRBD2
AIRPGLAGVEQF
>-|TRBJ1-6|TRBV6-5|-
ASGLRGGSPLH
>few|TRBJ1-5|TRBV19|TRBD1
ASSTTLDRGNSNQPQH
>-|TRBJ2-7|TRBV4-1|TRBD2
ASSQGGGSYEQY
>-|TRBJ2-5|TRBV27|-
ASSLDRFQETQY
>few|TRBJ1-6|TRBV6-1|-
ASTPWGNNSPLH
>-|TRBJ1-3|TRBV5-1|-
ASSLNNLPGNTIY
>-|TRBJ2-7|TRBV5-1|TRBD1
ASSLVTGGGRAYEQY
>-|TRBJ2-7|TRBV6-1|TRBD2
ASRGAGVTYEQY
>-|TRBJ1-2|TRBV6-6|-
ASSYSRGSYGYT
>few|TRBJ2-1|TRBV7-8|TRBD2
ASSLSAGGAYNEQF